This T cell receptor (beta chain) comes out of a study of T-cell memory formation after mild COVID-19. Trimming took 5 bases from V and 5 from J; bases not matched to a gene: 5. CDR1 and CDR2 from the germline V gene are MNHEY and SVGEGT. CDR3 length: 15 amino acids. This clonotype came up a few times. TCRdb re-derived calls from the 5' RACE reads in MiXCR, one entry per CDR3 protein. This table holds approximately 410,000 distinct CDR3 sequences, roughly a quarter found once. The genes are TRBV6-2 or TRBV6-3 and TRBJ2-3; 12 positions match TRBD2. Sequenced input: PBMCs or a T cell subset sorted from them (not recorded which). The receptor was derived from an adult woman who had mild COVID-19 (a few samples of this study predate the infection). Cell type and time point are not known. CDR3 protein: CASSRLAGVLDTQYF. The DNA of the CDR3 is TGTGCCAGCAGTCGACTAGCGGGAGTTTTAGATACGCAGTATTTT.